Shown below are 5 T cell receptor beta chains from a single sample sequenced in a study of T-cell memory formation after mild COVID-19. TCRdb re-called the 5' RACE reads with MiXCR, one entry per CDR3 protein. The repertoire holds under 700,000 distinct CDR3 sequences, with roughly 20% as singletons. Sequencing was done on a sample of PBMCs or a T cell subset sorted from them (not recorded which). These receptors originate from an adult woman who had mild COVID-19 (a few samples of this study predate the infection). Cell type and time point are not known.

This clonotype has just a few counts. The chain uses TRBV19 and TRBJ2-1; 10 nucleotides match TRBD2. CDR1 and CDR2 from the germline V gene are LNHDA and SQIVND (reference sequence). The CDR3 runs 13 residues. V lost 11 bases to trimming and J lost 7 bases; unmatched junction nucleotides: 8. CDR3 residues: CAVSGGLGNEQFF. The CDR3, as DNA: TGTGCCGTTAGCGGGGGGCTGGGGAATGAGCAGTTCTTC.

This clonotype was counted between two and nine times. The rearrangement joins TRBV18 to TRBJ2-7, with 7 bases lining up with TRBD2. Unmatched junction bases numbered 4, after V lost 0 bases and J lost 2 bases. CDR3 length: 15 amino acids. From germline, CDR1 is KGHSH and CDR2 LQKENI. CDR3 amino acids: CASSPPQRGAYEQYF. The CDR3 nucleotides are TGTGCCAGCTCACCACCCCAGCGGGGTGCCTACGAGCAGTACTTC.

This chain joins TRBV29-1 and TRBJ1-5; TRBD1 is a possible D gene (6 bases). Germline values: CDR1 SQVTM, CDR2 ANQGSEA. Deletions cut 4 bases from V and 0 bases from J, with 10 bases between. The CDR3 totals 14 residues. CDR3 loop: CSVGSGASNQPQHF. CDR3 nucleotide sequence: TGCAGCGTTGGATCGGGGGCTAGCAATCAGCCCCAGCATTTT.

The gene calls are TRBV7-2 and TRBJ1-5; D not certain. The V gene lost 5 bases and the J gene lost 7 bases, with 12 bases spanning the gap. Germline V gives CDR1 SGHTA, CDR2 FQGNSA. CDR3 length: 13 amino acids. The CDR3 loop reads CASSLGARQPQHF. The CDR3 region has the DNA TGTGCCAGCAGCCTAGGTGCGAGGCAGCCCCAGCATTTT.

This clonotype was counted a few times. The V gene is TRBV2, the J gene TRBJ2-7; TRBD1 agrees at 7 bases. Germline values: CDR1 SNHLY, CDR2 FYNNEI. Losses at the gene ends were 6 bases for V and 7 bases for J; bases not matched to a gene: 9. CDR3 length equals 13 residues. The CDR3, as DNA: TGTGCCAGCAGGTCGACAGGGACGGGTGAGCAGTACTTC. It encodes CASRSTGTGEQYF.